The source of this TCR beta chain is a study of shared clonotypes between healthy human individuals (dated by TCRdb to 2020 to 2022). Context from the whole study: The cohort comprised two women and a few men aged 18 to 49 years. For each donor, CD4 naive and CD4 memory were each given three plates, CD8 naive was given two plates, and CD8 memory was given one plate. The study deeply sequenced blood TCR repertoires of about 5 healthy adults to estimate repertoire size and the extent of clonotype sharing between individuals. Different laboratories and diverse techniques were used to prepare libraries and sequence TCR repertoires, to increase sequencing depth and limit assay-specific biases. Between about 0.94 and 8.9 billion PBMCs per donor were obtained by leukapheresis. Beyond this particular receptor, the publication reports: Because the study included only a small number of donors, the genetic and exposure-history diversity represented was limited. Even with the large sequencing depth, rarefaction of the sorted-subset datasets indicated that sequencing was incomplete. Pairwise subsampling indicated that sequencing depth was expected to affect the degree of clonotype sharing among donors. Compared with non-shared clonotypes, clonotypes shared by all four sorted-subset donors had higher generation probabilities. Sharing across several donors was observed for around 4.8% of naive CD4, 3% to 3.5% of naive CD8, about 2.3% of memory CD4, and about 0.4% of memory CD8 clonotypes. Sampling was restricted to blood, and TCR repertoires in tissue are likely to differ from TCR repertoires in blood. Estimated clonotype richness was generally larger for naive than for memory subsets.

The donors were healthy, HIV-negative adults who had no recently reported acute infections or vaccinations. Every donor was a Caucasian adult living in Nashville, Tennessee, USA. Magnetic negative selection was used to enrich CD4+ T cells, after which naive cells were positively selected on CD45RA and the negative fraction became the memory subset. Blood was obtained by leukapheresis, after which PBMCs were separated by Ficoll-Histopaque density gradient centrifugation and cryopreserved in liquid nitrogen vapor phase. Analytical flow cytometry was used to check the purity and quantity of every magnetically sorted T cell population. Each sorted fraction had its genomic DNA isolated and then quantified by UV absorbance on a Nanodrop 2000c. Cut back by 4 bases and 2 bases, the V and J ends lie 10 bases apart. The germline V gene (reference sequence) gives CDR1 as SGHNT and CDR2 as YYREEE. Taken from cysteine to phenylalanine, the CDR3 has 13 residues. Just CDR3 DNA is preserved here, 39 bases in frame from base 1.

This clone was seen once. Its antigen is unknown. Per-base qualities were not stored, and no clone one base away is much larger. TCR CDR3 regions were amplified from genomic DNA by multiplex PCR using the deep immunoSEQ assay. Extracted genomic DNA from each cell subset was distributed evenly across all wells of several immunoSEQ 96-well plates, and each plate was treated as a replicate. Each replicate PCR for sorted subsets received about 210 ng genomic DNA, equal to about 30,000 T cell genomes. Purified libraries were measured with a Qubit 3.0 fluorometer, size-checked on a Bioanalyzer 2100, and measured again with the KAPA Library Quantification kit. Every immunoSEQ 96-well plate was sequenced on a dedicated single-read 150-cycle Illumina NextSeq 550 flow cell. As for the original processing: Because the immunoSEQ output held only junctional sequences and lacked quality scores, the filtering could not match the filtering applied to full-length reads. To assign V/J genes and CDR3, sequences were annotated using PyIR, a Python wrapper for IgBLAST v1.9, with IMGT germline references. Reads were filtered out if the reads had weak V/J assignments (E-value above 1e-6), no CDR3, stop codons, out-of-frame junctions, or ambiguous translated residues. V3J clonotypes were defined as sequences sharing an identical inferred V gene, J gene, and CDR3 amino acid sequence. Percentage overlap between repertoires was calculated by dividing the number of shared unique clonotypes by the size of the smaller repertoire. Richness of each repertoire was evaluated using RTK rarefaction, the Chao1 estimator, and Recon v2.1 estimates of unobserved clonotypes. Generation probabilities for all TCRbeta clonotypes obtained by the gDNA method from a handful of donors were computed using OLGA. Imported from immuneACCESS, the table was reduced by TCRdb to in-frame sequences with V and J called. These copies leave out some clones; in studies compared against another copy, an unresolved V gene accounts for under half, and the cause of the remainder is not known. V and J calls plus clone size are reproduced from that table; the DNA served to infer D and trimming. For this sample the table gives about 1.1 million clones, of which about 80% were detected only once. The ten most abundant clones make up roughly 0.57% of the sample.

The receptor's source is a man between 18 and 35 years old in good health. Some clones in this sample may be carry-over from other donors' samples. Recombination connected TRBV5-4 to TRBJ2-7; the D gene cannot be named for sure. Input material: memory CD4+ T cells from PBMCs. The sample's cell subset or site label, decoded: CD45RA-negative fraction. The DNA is TGTGCCAGCAGCCCTCCGGGCCCCTACGAGCAGTACTTC. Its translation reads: CASSPPGPYEQYF.